Listed below are T cell receptor beta chains from one sample, sequenced in a study of memory CD4+ T cells and cytomegalovirus serostatus. This table comes from immunoSEQ multiplex PCR, and its TCRdb copy is limited to in-frame clones, with some not included. Of tens of thousands of clones detected, around 76% appear once; the ten largest clones hold over 0.55%. The sequenced sample consisted of memory CD4+ T cells from blood. Receptors originate from an adult in good health and CMV-seronegative. Some clones in this sample may be carry-over from other donors' samples. Each CDR3 is given with its conserved first and last residue. A D gene is named only where the DNA matches it firmly. A clone size is listed for some rows: how often the clone was seen (once, few, many), or a class if it is expanded.

clone_size	j_call	v_call	d_call	cdr3_nt	cdr3_aa
.	TRBJ1-2	TRBV9	TRBD1	TGTGCCAGCAGCGAACAGGGGTTAGGCTACACCTTC	CASSEQGLGYTF
once	TRBJ2-7	TRBV30	.	TGTGCCTGGAGGACCTCCTACGAGCAGTACTTC	CAWRTSYEQYF
.	TRBJ1-6	TRBV2	.	TGTGCCAGCAGTGCAGGGCGTAATTCACCCCTCCACTTT	CASSAGRNSPLHF
.	TRBJ1-2	TRBV21-1	.	TGTGCCAGCAGCAAGCGGGACCAATTAGCAAACTATGGCTACACCTTC	CASSKRDQLANYGYTF
.	TRBJ2-7	TRBV10-3	.	TGTGCCATCAGTGGGACAGTTTACGAGCAGTACTTC	CAISGTVYEQYF
.	TRBJ1-5	TRBV12-5	.	TGTGCTAGTGCCTCCGATAGCAATCAGCCCCAGCATTTT	CASASDSNQPQHF
.	TRBJ2-5	TRBV5-1	.	TGCGCCAGCAGCTTCGCCCAGGGGCGCCCAGAGACCCAGTACTTC	CASSFAQGRPETQYF
.	TRBJ1-6	TRBV1	.	TGCACCAGCAGCAATCCCGGGACATGCGTGAGCTCCTATAATTCACCCCTCCACTTT	CTSSNPGTCVSSYNSPLHF
.	TRBJ2-7	TRBV6-5	TRBD2	TGTGCCAGCAGCCCCGGGGGGGGCCGCTACGAGCAGTACTTC	CASSPGGGRYEQYF
once	TRBJ1-3	TRBV7-2	.	TGTGCCAGCAGCAAAACCGCAGGCACCATATATTTT	CASSKTAGTIYF
.	TRBJ2-1	TRBV9	TRBD2	TGTGCCAGCAGCGTAGGCGCTAGCGGGGGGGTATACAATGAGCAGTTCTTC	CASSVGASGGVYNEQFF
.	TRBJ1-2	TRBV27	TRBD1	TGTGCCAGCAGTTCGGTACAGGGGGGTATCTATGGCTACACCTTC	CASSSVQGGIYGYTF
.	TRBJ1-3	TRBV7-2	.	TGTGCCAGCAGCTTGAACTCTGGAAACACCATATATTTT	CASSLNSGNTIYF
.	TRBJ2-1	TRBV5-1	.	TGCGCCAGCAGCCCCGGACAGTGGCCCATCAATGAGCAGTTCTTC	CASSPGQWPINEQFF
.	TRBJ1-2	TRBV6-5	.	TGTGCCAGCAAGGCGGATAACTATGGCTACACCTTC	CASKADNYGYTF
.	TRBJ2-7	TRBV7-9	TRBD2	TGTGCCAGCAGCTTGCTAGCGGGGGGCTCCGAGCAGTACTTC	CASSLLAGGSEQYF
once	TRBJ2-4	TRBV5-6	.	TGTGCCAGCAGCTCCGGACAGTCCTCAGCCAAAAACATTCAGTACTTC	CASSSGQSSAKNIQYF
few	TRBJ1-6	TRBV4-2	TRBD1	TGTGCCAGCAGCAGACACGGGACAGGGGAGTTTTCACCCCTCCACTTT	CASSRHGTGEFSPLHF
once	TRBJ1-1	TRBV11-2	.	TGTGCCAGCAGCTTAGATTGGCTGGATAGGGGTAATGCTTTCTTT	CASSLDWLDRGNAFF
few	TRBJ2-2	TRBV19	TRBD1	TGTGCCAGTAGTATTCCCAGGGACAGGGGTTCCGGGGAGCTGTTTTTT	CASSIPRDRGSGELFF
.	TRBJ1-2	TRBV2	.	TGTGCCAGCACGGCAGAAACCCAATTCTATGGCTACACCTTC	CASTAETQFYGYTF
few	TRBJ2-5	TRBV7-2	.	TGTGCCAGCAGCTCCCAGGGGGGGCGCGAGGAGACCCAGTACTTC	CASSSQGGREETQYF
.	TRBJ2-3	TRBV9	.	TGTGCCAGCAGTCCCGGTGGCACAGATACGCAGTATTTT	CASSPGGTDTQYF
few	TRBJ2-2	TRBV7-3	.	TGTGCCAGCAGCACCTCAGGCACCGGGGAGCTGTTTTTT	CASSTSGTGELFF
.	TRBJ2-7	TRBV7-2	TRBD2	TGTGCCAGCAGCTTATATCCAGCGGGGTACTCCTACGAGCAGTACTTC	CASSLYPAGYSYEQYF
.	TRBJ1-1	TRBV15	.	TGTGCCACCAGCAGAGATAGGGTCGACAGGTCGCTTGCTGAAGCTTTCTTT	CATSRDRVDRSLAEAFF
.	TRBJ1-1	TRBV9	.	TGTGCCAGCAGCGTAAGTTCAGAGAACACTGAAGCTTTCTTT	CASSVSSENTEAFF
few	TRBJ1-1	TRBV30	.	TGTGCCTGGAGTGTTACAGGCACTGAAGCTTTCTTT	CAWSVTGTEAFF
.	TRBJ2-2	TRBV7-2	TRBD1	TGTGCCAGCAGCTGGGACAGGGCCACCGGGGAGCTGTTTTTT	CASSWDRATGELFF
.	TRBJ2-3	TRBV5-6	TRBD1	TGTGCCAGCAGCTTGGGAGGGACAGGGGCGACAGATACGCAGTATTTT	CASSLGGTGATDTQYF
once	TRBJ2-7	TRBV6-1	.	TGTGCCAGCAGTCCGGGACTTCCCTACGAGCAGTACTTC	CASSPGLPYEQYF
.	TRBJ1-1	TRBV19	.	TGTGCCAGTAGTATCGGGCCGGGGCGAGCGGGCACTGAAGCTTTCTTT	CASSIGPGRAGTEAFF
.	TRBJ1-6	TRBV5-4	TRBD1	TGTGCCAGCAGCGGGGACAGCTCCTATAATTCACCCCTCCACTTT	CASSGDSSYNSPLHF
.	TRBJ1-2	TRBV7-3	TRBD1	TGTGCCAGCAGCCCTAACAGGGGGGCTGACTATGGCTACACCTTC	CASSPNRGADYGYTF
once	TRBJ2-7	TRBV11-1	TRBD1	TGTGCCAGCAGCTTAGAAGCAGGGGGCCGATACGAGCAGTACTTC	CASSLEAGGRYEQYF
.	TRBJ1-3	TRBV30	TRBD1	TGTGCCTGGAGTTGGGACAGCTCTGGAAACACCATATATTTT	CAWSWDSSGNTIYF
.	TRBJ1-1	TRBV5-1	.	TGCGCCAGCAGCTTCGGAGGGAACACTGAAGCTTTCTTT	CASSFGGNTEAFF
.	TRBJ2-5	TRBV7-2	.	TGTGCCAGCAGTACGGGGGGCTCAGAGACCCAGTACTTC	CASSTGGSETQYF
.	TRBJ2-1	TRBV28	.	TGTGCCAGCAGTTCCCAATCACCTGACAATGAGCAGTTCTTC	CASSSQSPDNEQFF
.	TRBJ1-2	TRBV11-3	.	TGTGCCAGCAGCAATGAAGGAGGGGTTGCTTATGGCTACACCTTC	CASSNEGGVAYGYTF
.	TRBJ2-4	TRBV7-2	.	TGTGCCAGCAGCCTAGGGGGGGCAAACATTCAGTACTTC	CASSLGGANIQYF
.	TRBJ1-1	TRBV4-1	.	TGCGCCAGCAGCCAAGATTCAAACAAGAACACTGAAGCTTTCTTT	CASSQDSNKNTEAFF
.	TRBJ2-3	TRBV4-2	.	TGTGCCAGCAGCCAAGTGGCCTACACAGATACGCAGTATTTT	CASSQVAYTDTQYF
.	TRBJ2-1	TRBV7-3	TRBD2	TGTGCCAGCAGCCCCACTAGCGGAATCCGCTACAATGAGCAGTTCTTC	CASSPTSGIRYNEQFF
.	TRBJ2-7	TRBV27	.	TGTGCCAGCAGTAAACTGCCATCCGATGTCTCCGAGCAGTACTTC	CASSKLPSDVSEQYF
.	TRBJ1-1	TRBV21-1	.	TGTGCCAGCAGCAGGCAGGGATCTGAAGCTTTCTTT	CASSRQGSEAFF
.	TRBJ1-6	TRBV30	.	TGTGCCTGGGCCCCGGGCTCCTATAATTCACCCCTCCACTTT	CAWAPGSYNSPLHF
.	TRBJ1-2	TRBV6-8	TRBD1	TGTGCCAGCAGTCGACGAGGACAGGGTCGGTATGGCTACACCTTC	CASSRRGQGRYGYTF
.	TRBJ1-5	TRBV25-1	.	TGTGCCAGCAGTGTCAACAGCAATCAGCCCCAGCATTTT	CASSVNSNQPQHF
.	TRBJ1-3	TRBV4-1	.	TGCGCCAGCAGCCCAGAGCCTGGAAACACCATATATTTT	CASSPEPGNTIYF
once	TRBJ2-6	TRBV11-2	.	TGTGCCAGTGCCCCGCTCAGGGGCTCTGGGGCCAACGTCCTGACTTTC	CASAPLRGSGANVLTF
.	TRBJ1-1	TRBV2	.	TGTGCCAGCAACCTAGGGCAGGTGAACACTGAAGCTTTCTTT	CASNLGQVNTEAFF
.	TRBJ2-7	TRBV7-2	.	TGTGCCAGCACCAGGAATAGCGGTCCCTACGAGCAGTACTTC	CASTRNSGPYEQYF
.	TRBJ2-2	TRBV7-9	.	TGTGCCAGCAGCTTAGTTGGAGTGGACACCGGGGAGCTGTTTTTT	CASSLVGVDTGELFF
.	TRBJ1-1	TRBV5-6	TRBD1	TGTGCCAGCAGTCCCAGGGGGGGCGTTTCGTGGGTCACTGAAGCTTTCTTT	CASSPRGGVSWVTEAFF
.	TRBJ1-2	TRBV5-5	.	TGTGCCAGCTGCTGGGGTTCGCGAAAGACCTATGGCTACACCTTC	CASCWGSRKTYGYTF